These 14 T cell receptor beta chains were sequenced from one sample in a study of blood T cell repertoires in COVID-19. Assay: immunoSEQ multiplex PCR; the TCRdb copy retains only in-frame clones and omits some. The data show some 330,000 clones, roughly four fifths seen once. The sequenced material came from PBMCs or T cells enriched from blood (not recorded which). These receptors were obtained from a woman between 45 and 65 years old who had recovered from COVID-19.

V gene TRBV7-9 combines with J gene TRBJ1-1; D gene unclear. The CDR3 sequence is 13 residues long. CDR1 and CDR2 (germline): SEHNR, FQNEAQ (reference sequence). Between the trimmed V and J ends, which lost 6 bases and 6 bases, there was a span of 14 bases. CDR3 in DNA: TGTGCCAGCAGTTACGTGCCGGGGTCTGAAGCTTTCTTT. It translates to CASSYVPGSEAFF. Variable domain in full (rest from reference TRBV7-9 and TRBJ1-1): DTGVSQNPRHKITKRGQNVTFRCDPISEHNRLYWYRQTLGQGPEFLTYFQNEAQLEKSRLLSDRFSAERPKGSFSTLEIQRTEQGDSAMYLCASSYVPGSEAFFGQGTRLTVV.

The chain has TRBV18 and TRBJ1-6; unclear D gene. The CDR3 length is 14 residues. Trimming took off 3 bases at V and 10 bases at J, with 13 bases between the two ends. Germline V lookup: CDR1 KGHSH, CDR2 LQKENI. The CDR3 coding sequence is TGTGCCAGCTCACCCGGGAGTCTGGGGTCACCCCTCCACTTT. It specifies CASSPGSLGSPLHF.

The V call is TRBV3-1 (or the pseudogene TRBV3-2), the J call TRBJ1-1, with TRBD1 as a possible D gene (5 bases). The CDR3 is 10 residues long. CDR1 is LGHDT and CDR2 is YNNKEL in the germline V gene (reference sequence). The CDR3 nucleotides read TGTGCGGTCGGGGGTTCGGAAGCTTTCTTT. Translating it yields CAVGGSEAFF.

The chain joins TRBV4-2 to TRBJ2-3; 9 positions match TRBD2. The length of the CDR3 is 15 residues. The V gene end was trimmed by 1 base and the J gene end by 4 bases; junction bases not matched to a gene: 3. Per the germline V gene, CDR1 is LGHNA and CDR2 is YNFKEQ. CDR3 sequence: CASSQAAGGPDTQYF. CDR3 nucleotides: TGTGCCAGCAGCCAAGCGGCGGGGGGGCCAGATACGCAGTATTTT.

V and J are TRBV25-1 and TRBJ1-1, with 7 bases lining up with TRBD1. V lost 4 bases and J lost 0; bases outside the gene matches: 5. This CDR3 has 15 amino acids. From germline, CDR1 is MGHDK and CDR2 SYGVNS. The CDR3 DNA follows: TGTGCCAGCAGTGCACCAGGGGGTCTGAACACTGAAGCTTTCTTT. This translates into CASSAPGGLNTEAFF.

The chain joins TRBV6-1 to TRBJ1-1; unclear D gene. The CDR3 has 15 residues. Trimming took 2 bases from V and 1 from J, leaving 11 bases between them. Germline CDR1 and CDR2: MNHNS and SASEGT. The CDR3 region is CASSELGSPNTEAFF. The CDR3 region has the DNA TGTGCCAGCAGTGAACTAGGCAGTCCGAACACTGAAGCTTTCTTT.

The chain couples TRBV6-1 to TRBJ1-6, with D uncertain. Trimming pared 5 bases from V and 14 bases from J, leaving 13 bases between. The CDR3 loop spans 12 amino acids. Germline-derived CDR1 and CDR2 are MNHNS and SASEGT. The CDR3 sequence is CASSLVPPALHF. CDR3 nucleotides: TGTGCCAGCAGTTTGGTCCCCCCGGCCCTCCACTTT.

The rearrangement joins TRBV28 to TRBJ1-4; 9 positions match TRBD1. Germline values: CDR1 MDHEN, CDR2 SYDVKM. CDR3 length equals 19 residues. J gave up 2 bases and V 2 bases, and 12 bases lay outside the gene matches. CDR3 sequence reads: CASSLLIAPTGGTNEKLFF. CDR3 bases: TGTGCCAGCAGTTTACTAATCGCTCCTACAGGGGGCACTAATGAAAAACTGTTTTTT.

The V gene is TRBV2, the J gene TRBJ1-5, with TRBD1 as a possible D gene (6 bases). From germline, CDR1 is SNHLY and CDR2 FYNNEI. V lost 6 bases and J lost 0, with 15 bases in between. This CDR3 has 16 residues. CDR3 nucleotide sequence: TGTGCCAGCAGCGGGGACATCTCCTATAGCAATCAGCCCCAGCATTTT. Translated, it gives CASSGDISYSNQPQHF.

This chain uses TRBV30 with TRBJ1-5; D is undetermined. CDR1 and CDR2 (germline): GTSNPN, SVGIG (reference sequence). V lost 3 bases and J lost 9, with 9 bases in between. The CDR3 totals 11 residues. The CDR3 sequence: CAWSRLGPQHF. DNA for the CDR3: TGTGCCTGGAGCCGACTTGGGCCCCAGCATTTT.

CDR3 loop: CASSLGTGKNYGYTF. The CDR3 coding sequence is TGTGCCAGCAGCCTAGGGACAGGGAAAAACTATGGCTACACCTTC. The chain is built from TRBV7-9 and TRBJ1-2; 9 nucleotides match TRBD1. The CDR3 contains 15 residues. The germline gives CDR1 SEHNR, CDR2 FQNEAQ (reference sequence). V was clipped by 5 bases and J by 2 bases; unmatched bases: 6.

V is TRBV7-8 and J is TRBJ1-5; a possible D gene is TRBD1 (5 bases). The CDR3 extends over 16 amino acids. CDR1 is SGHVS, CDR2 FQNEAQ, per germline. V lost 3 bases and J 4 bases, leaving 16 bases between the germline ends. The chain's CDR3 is CASSLGQGGGNQPQHF. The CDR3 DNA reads TGTGCCAGCAGCTTGGGGCAGGGAGGAGGAAATCAGCCCCAGCATTTT. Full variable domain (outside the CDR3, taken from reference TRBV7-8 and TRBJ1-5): GAGVSQSPRYKVAKRGQDVALRCDPISGHVSLFWYQQALGQGPEFLTYFQNEAQLDKSGLPSDRFFAERPEGSVSTLKIQRTQQEDSAVYLCASSLGQGGGNQPQHFGDGTRLSIL.

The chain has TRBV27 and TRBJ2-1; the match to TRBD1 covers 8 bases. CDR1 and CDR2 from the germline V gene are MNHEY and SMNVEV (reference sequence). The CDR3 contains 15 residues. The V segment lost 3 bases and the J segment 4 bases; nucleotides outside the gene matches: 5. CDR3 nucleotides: TGTGCCAGCAGTTTTCGACAGGGGATGTACAATGAGCAGTTCTTC. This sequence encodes CASSFRQGMYNEQFF.

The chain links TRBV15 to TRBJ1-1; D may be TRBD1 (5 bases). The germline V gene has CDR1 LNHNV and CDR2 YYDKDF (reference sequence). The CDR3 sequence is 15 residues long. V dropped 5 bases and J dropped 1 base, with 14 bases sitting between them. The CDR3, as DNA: TGTGCCACCAGCGCAGAGCGGGGCGAGAACACTGAAGCTTTCTTT. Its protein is CATSAERGENTEAFF.